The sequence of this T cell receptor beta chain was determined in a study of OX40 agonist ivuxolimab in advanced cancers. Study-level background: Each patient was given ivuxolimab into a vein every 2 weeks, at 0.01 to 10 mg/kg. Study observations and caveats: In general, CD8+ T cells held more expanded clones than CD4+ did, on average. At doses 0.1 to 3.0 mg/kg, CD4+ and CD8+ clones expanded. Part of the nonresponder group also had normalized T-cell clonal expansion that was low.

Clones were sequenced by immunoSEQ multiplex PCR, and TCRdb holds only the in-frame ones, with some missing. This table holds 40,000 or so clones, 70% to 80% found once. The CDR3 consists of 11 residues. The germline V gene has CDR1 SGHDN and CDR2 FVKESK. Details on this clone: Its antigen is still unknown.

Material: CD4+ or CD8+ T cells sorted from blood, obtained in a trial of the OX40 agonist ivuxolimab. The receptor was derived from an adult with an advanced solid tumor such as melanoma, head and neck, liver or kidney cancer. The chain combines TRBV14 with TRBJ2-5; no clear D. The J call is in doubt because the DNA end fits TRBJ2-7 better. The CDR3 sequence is CASSQISEQYF. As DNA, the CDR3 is TGTGCCAGCAGCCAAATTTCCGAGCAGTACTTC.